This is a list of T cell receptor beta chains from one sample in a study of shared clonotypes between healthy human individuals. The protocol was immunoSEQ multiplex PCR, while the TCRdb copy is restricted to in-frame clones and leaves out a portion. The table has hundreds of thousands of clones, approximately 77% seen once; the top ten hold around 12%. The sequenced sample was PBMCs. Receptors were obtained from a woman in her thirties or forties in good health. Some clones in this sample may be carry-over from other donors' samples. Each CDR3 is given with its conserved first and last residue. The D gene is left open where the match is weak. Size is stated for part of the rows, as once, few or many counts, or as a class when the clone is expanded.

j_call d_call clone_size v_call cdr3_length cdr3_nt cdr3_aa
TRBJ1-2 TRBD1 many TRBV30 19 TGTGCCTGGAGTGTACAGTTATCGTTTAGGACAGGGCGGCCCTATGGCTACACCTTC CAWSVQLSFRTGRPYGYTF
TRBJ2-1 TRBD2 . TRBV18 17 TGTGCCAGCTCATCACCTCTTAGCGGGAGGGCCGGCGATGAGCAGTTCTTC CASSSPLSGRAGDEQFF
TRBJ2-7 . . TRBV4-2 12 TGTGCCAGCAGCCAGAGCCCCCGCGAGCAGTACTTC CASSQSPREQYF
TRBJ1-2 TRBD1 . TRBV15 15 TGTGCCACCGGAGGCCTACAGGGGGTGAGGGATGGCTACACCTTC CATGGLQGVRDGYTF
TRBJ2-3 . . TRBV10-3 13 TGTGCCATCAGTTCCGTTAGCACAGATACGCAGTATTTT CAISSVSTDTQYF
TRBJ1-1 . . TRBV5-6 11 TGTGCCAGCAGTCGTCGTGAGGAGGCTTTCTTT CASSRREEAFF
TRBJ1-5 . . TRBV2 14 TGTGCCAGCAGTGAAGATCTCAGGTACCAGCCCCAGCATTTT CASSEDLRYQPQHF
TRBJ2-7 . . TRBV7-2 13 TGTGCCAGCAGCACCGGGCCTCAATACGAGCAGTACTTC CASSTGPQYEQYF
TRBJ1-1 . . TRBV27 14 TGTGCCAGCAGCCCCCTGACGCGGGACACTGAAGCTTTCTTT CASSPLTRDTEAFF
TRBJ2-5 . . TRBV5-1 13 TGCGCCAGCAGCTTGGCTTTGGGGGAGACCCAGTACTTC CASSLALGETQYF
TRBJ2-7 . . TRBV28 16 TGTGCCAGCAGTTTAGGGTGGGGGCTGAACTCCTACGAGCAGTACTTC CASSLGWGLNSYEQYF
TRBJ2-1 . . TRBV6-5 15 TGTGCCACCCAGGGGAGGACGGGTCACTACAATGAGCAGTTCTTC CATQGRTGHYNEQFF
TRBJ1-5 . . TRBV4-2 16 TGTGCCAGCAGCCAAGACCGGGTTAATAGCAATCAGCCCCAGCATTTT CASSQDRVNSNQPQHF
TRBJ2-7 TRBD1 . TRBV7-8 14 TGTGCCAGCAGCCAAGACCCAGGGGGCTACGAGCAGTACTTC CASSQDPGGYEQYF
TRBJ2-2 TRBD2 . TRBV6-5 16 TGTGCCAGCAGTTACTCGATGGCGGGGGACACCGGGGAGCTGTTTTTT CASSYSMAGDTGELFF
TRBJ2-1 . . TRBV20-1 11 TGCAGTGGTGTCTCCTACAATGAGCAGTTCTTC CSGVSYNEQFF
TRBJ1-1 TRBD1 once TRBV28 16 TGTGCCAGCAGTTTGAGAGGACAGGGGACGAACACTGAAGCTTTCTTT CASSLRGQGTNTEAFF
TRBJ2-5 TRBD1 . TRBV5-1 14 TGCGCCAGCAGACCACAGGGGGATGTAGAGACCCAGTACTTC CASRPQGDVETQYF
TRBJ2-2 . . TRBV18 14 TGTGCCAGCTCACCAGTGGCGAACACCGGGGAGCTGTTTTTT CASSPVANTGELFF
TRBJ2-2 . . TRBV2 15 TGTGCCAGCATGAAAACGGTCTCGAGCACCGGGGAGCTGTTTTTT CASMKTVSSTGELFF
TRBJ1-6 TRBD1 many TRBV28 18 TGTGCCAGCAGTTCCCACCTCAGACGACAGGGTGGGAGTTCACCCCTCCACTTT CASSSHLRRQGGSSPLHF